These 24 T cell receptor beta chains came from one sample sequenced in a study of cytomegalovirus exposure and HLA in healthy donors. The primer mix had 60 Vbeta and 13 Jbeta primers. Repertoires were generated with immunoSEQ multiplex PCR, while TCRdb's copy carries only in-frame clones and drops some. The sample consists of around 190,000 clones, approximately 80% of them appearing once. The sample consisted of PBMCs. Source of these receptors: a female donor in good health and CMV-seronegative.

Comment on this clone: An end of the junction differs from the germline gene, which may be a read error. The chain recombines TRBV13 with TRBJ2-7; 9 bases fit TRBD1. This CDR3 has 13 amino acids. Germline CDR1 PRHDT, CDR2 FYEKMQ (reference sequence). DNA of the CDR3: TGTGCCAGCAGCTTATCCCCACAGGGGGCGCATAACTTC. The encoded protein is CASSLSPQGAHNF.

The V gene is TRBV7-9, the J gene TRBJ2-7, with D possibly matching TRBD1 (6 bases). CDR3 size: 13 residues. Germline assignment: CDR1 SEHNR and CDR2 FQNEAQ (reference sequence). The V end lost 2 bases, the J end lost 2 bases, and 7 bases lay between the germline ends. The CDR3 loop is CASSLQGPYEQYF. The DNA for the CDR3 is TGTGCCAGCAGCTTACAGGGGCCCTACGAGCAGTACTTC.

The chain employs TRBV5-4 and TRBJ2-7; 9 bases are shared with TRBD2. The germline V gene has CDR1 SGHNT and CDR2 YYREEE (reference sequence). The CDR3 consists of 14 residues. V was clipped by 0 bases and J by 4 bases; unmatched bases: 2. The CDR3 nucleotides are TGTGCCAGCAGCTTGGGTACTAGCGGGTACGAGCAGTACTTC. It is translated as CASSLGTSGYEQYF.

The rearrangement uses TRBV5-1 and TRBJ2-1; maybe TRBD2 (7 bases). The CDR3 runs to 17 residues. V lost 0 bases and J 9 bases, leaving 22 bases between the germline ends. The germline gives CDR1 SGHRS, CDR2 YFSETQ. CDR3: CASSLGDIWRGLLEQFF. In DNA, the CDR3 is TGCGCCAGCAGCTTGGGGGATATTTGGCGGGGGCTACTTGAGCAGTTCTTC. Together with reference TRBV5-1 and TRBJ2-1, the CDR3 gives the full variable domain: KAGVTQTPRYLIKTRGQQVTLSCSPISGHRSVSWYQQTPGQGLQFLFEYFSETQRNKGNFPGRFSGRQFSNSRSEMNVSTLELGDSALYLCASSLGDIWRGLLEQFFGPGTRLTVL.

This chain uses TRBV7-9 with TRBJ2-3; 8 positions agree with TRBD2. This CDR3 has 18 amino acids. Trimming at V came to 2 bases and at J to 7 bases, leaving 17 bases not matched to a gene. Germline V gives CDR1 SEHNR, CDR2 FQNEAQ (reference sequence). CDR3 in amino acids: CASSLRGGTGTRQNTQYF. CDR3 nucleotides: TGTGCCAGCAGCTTAAGGGGGGGGACCGGGACTAGACAAAATACGCAGTATTTT.

The chain employs TRBV6-5 and TRBJ1-1; tentatively, D is TRBD1 (6 bases). The germline V gene encodes CDR1 MNHEY and CDR2 SVGAGI. V lost 8 bases and J lost 6, with 13 bases in between. This CDR3 comprises 12 residues. The CDR3 spells CASGQRRAEAFF. DNA for the CDR3: TGTGCCAGCGGACAGCGGCGCGCTGAAGCTTTCTTT.

The genes are TRBV12-5 and TRBJ1-4; weak D call: TRBD1 (6 bases). V dropped 5 bases and J dropped 8 bases, with 12 bases sitting between them. CDR1 and CDR2 (germline): LGHNT, FRNRAP. CDR3 size: 13 residues. This CDR3 reads CASGQSGEEKLFF. Written as DNA, the CDR3 is TGTGCTAGTGGTCAGTCAGGGGAGGAAAAACTGTTTTTT.

This clone showed up just once. V gene TRBV19 combines with J gene TRBJ2-1; 9 bases are a match to TRBD2. After removal of 0 bases from V and 3 bases from J, the junction contained 3 bases not matched to a gene. The germline V gene has CDR1 LNHDA and CDR2 SQIVND (reference sequence). CDR3 length: 16 amino acids. As DNA, the CDR3 is TGTGCCAGTAGTATAGAGGGACTAGCTGACTACAATGAGCAGTTCTTC. Protein sequence: CASSIEGLADYNEQFF.

The chain links TRBV20-1 to TRBJ2-7, with a tentative D call TRBD2 (6 bases). The germline V gene encodes CDR1 DFQATT and CDR2 SNEGSKA (reference sequence). Deletions cut 3 bases from V and 7 bases from J, with 10 bases between. This CDR3 contains 11 residues. CDR3 in DNA: TGCAGTGCTAGGGTCGGAGGGGAGCAGTACTTC. Its translation is CSARVGGEQYF.

The chain recombines TRBV27 with TRBJ2-1; 9 nucleotides match TRBD1. The CDR3 is 16 amino acids. Germline assignment: CDR1 MNHEY and CDR2 SMNVEV (reference sequence). The ends lost 4 bases at V and 10 bases at J; junction bases unmatched: 14. The CDR3 coding sequence is TGTGCCAGCAGTTCCCGGACAGGGGAAGGCGCTATCGAGCAGTTCTTC. Its protein is CASSSRTGEGAIEQFF.

J is TRBJ2-4 and V is TRBV19, with 8 nucleotides matching TRBD2. Trimming removed 3 bases from V and 6 bases from J; junction bases left unmatched: 10. The CDR3 is 16 amino acids. The germline gives CDR1 LNHDA, CDR2 SQIVND (reference sequence). CDR3 coding DNA: TGTGCCAGTAGTATCGGGCCGGGGGGGCCGTTAAACATTCAGTACTTC. As protein: CASSIGPGGPLNIQYF.

J is TRBJ1-2 and V is TRBV10-3; tentatively, D is TRBD1 (6 bases). CDR1 and CDR2 from the germline V gene are ENHRY and SYGVKD. V was trimmed by 2 bases and J by 7 bases, leaving 14 bases between them. This CDR3 has 14 amino acids. For the CDR3, the DNA is TGTGCCATCAGTGAGACAGGGCTACAGGCTGGCTACACCTTC. Translation: CAISETGLQAGYTF.

V is TRBV5-1 and J is TRBJ2-3; 10 nucleotides agree with TRBD2. J was trimmed by 0 bases and V by 3 bases; bases with no gene match: 4. CDR1 is SGHRS, CDR2 YFSETQ, per germline. The CDR3 length is 16 residues. CDR3 residues: CASSSASGRSTDTQYF. The CDR3 DNA reads TGCGCCAGCAGCTCAGCTAGCGGGAGAAGCACAGATACGCAGTATTTT. The full variable domain, its missing parts supplied by reference TRBV5-1 and TRBJ2-3, is KAGVTQTPRYLIKTRGQQVTLSCSPISGHRSVSWYQQTPGQGLQFLFEYFSETQRNKGNFPGRFSGRQFSNSRSEMNVSTLELGDSALYLCASSSASGRSTDTQYFGPGTRLTVL.

The chain employs TRBV4-2 and TRBJ1-3; maybe TRBD1 (5 bases). The germline CDR1 and CDR2 sequences are LGHNA and YNFKEQ. Trimming cost V 1 base and J 4 bases, with 8 bases left between them. This CDR3 is 14 amino acids long. CDR3 bases: TGTGCCAGCAGCCAAGCCTGGGGCGGAAACACCATATATTTT. Protein product: CASSQAWGGNTIYF.

The chain combines TRBV4-2 with TRBJ1-2; 9 positions match TRBD1. The CDR3 contains 18 residues. Trimming cost V 4 bases and J 0 bases; bases outside gene matches: 12. Germline assignment: CDR1 LGHNA and CDR2 YNFKEQ. The CDR3 spells CASSLYLTGTGTNYGYTF. The CDR3 nucleotides are TGTGCCAGCAGCCTCTACCTAACCGGGACAGGGACTAACTATGGCTACACCTTC.

The rearrangement uses TRBV4-3 and TRBJ1-1, with D tentatively TRBD1 (5 bases). The CDR3 is 13 residues long. Per the germline V gene, CDR1 is LGHNA and CDR2 is YSLEER. The V and J ends lost 1 base and 5 bases respectively, with 8 bases between them. CDR3 sequence: CASSQVPGTEAFF. The CDR3, as DNA: TGCGCCAGCAGCCAAGTCCCAGGGACTGAAGCTTTCTTT.

The chain uses TRBV15 and TRBJ1-4; D is ambiguous. V lost 0 bases and J lost 8, with 13 bases in between. In germline, CDR1 is LNHNV, CDR2 YYDKDF (reference sequence). CDR3 length: 15 residues. Here the CDR3 DNA reads TGTGCCACCAGCAGAGAGGGCCGGGGAAGCGAAAAACTGTTTTTT. It codes for CATSREGRGSEKLFF. The variable domain in full, with the rest retrieved from reference TRBV15 and TRBJ1-4, is DAMVIQNPRYQVTQFGKPVTLSCSQTLNHNVMYWYQQKSSQAPKLLFHYYDKDFNNEADTPDNFQSRRPNTSFCFLDIRSPGLGDTAMYLCATSREGRGSEKLFFGSGTQLSVL.

The V call is TRBV5-3, the J call TRBJ1-4; D unclear. TRBV5-3 is known as an ORF, though its function is uncertain. The CDR3 has 18 amino acids. V lost 5 bases and J lost 0, with 20 bases in between. The CDR3 coding sequence is TGTGCCAGAAGTCCAAAGCCCCCGGAGGAGGCAACTAATGAAAAACTGTTTTTT. It specifies CARSPKPPEEATNEKLFF.

Only one count was recorded for this clone. The J gene is TRBJ2-5, the V gene TRBV11-2, with a tentative D call TRBD2 (6 bases). Germline lookup yields CDR1 SGHAT and CDR2 FQNNGV. The CDR3 runs 13 residues. V was pared by 5 bases and J by 4 bases, with 11 bases between. The DNA for the CDR3 is TGTGCCAGCAGCGTAGCGGAGGGAGAGACCCAGTACTTC. It is translated as CASSVAEGETQYF. The full variable domain, rest sourced from reference TRBV11-2 and TRBJ2-5, is EAGVAQSPRYKIIEKRQSVAFWCNPISGHATLYWYQQILGQGPKLLIQFQNNGVVDDSQLPKDRFSAERLKGVDSTLKIQPAKLEDSAVYLCASSVAEGETQYFGPGTRLLVL.

The chain links TRBV6-1 to TRBJ2-7, with 8 bases fitting TRBD1. This CDR3 spans 12 amino acids. Germline V gene sequence: CDR1 MNHNS, CDR2 SASEGT. With V trimmed by 8 bases and J by 3 bases, 3 bases remained unmatched. For the CDR3, the DNA is TGTGCCAGCGGGGACAGGTACTACGAGCAGTACTTC. As protein: CASGDRYYEQYF.

The chain uses TRBV19 and TRBJ2-3; TRBD1 agrees at 8 bases. Germline values: CDR1 LNHDA, CDR2 SQIVND (reference sequence). This CDR3 region has 14 residues. V was clipped by 9 bases and J by 6 bases; unmatched bases: 11. The CDR3 sequence: CASSPGQGADTQYF. Written as DNA, the CDR3 is TGTGCCAGCTCTCCGGGGCAGGGGGCCGATACGCAGTATTTT.

This clone turned up a few times. This chain joins TRBV7-3 and TRBJ1-1, with D tentatively TRBD1 (6 bases). With 5 bases removed from V and 8 bases from J, the gap between germline ends came to 18 bases. In germline, CDR1 is SGHTA, CDR2 FQGTGA. The CDR3 loop spans 14 amino acids. This CDR3 is CASSPLGQGKEAFF. CDR3 nucleotide sequence: TGTGCCAGCAGCCCCTTGGGACAAGGGAAGGAAGCTTTCTTT.

V and J are TRBV2 and TRBJ1-2, with TRBD1 identical over 8 bases. The CDR3 extends over 12 amino acids. The ends lost 6 bases at V and 7 bases at J; junction bases unmatched: 4. Germline V gene sequence: CDR1 SNHLY, CDR2 FYNNEI. CDR3: CASSADRGGYTF. CDR3 DNA: TGTGCCAGCAGCGCCGACAGGGGTGGCTACACCTTC.

This clone was counted between two and nine times. V gene TRBV5-1 combines with J gene TRBJ2-3, with a tentative D call TRBD2 (6 bases). The CDR3 covers 15 residues. Germline CDR1 is SGHRS and CDR2 is YFSETQ. Between the trimmed V and J ends, which lost 5 bases and 2 bases, there was a span of 15 bases. The CDR3 sequence is CASSPGTGYTDTQYF. The CDR3 coding sequence is TGCGCCAGCAGTCCCGGGACTGGTTACACAGATACGCAGTATTTT.